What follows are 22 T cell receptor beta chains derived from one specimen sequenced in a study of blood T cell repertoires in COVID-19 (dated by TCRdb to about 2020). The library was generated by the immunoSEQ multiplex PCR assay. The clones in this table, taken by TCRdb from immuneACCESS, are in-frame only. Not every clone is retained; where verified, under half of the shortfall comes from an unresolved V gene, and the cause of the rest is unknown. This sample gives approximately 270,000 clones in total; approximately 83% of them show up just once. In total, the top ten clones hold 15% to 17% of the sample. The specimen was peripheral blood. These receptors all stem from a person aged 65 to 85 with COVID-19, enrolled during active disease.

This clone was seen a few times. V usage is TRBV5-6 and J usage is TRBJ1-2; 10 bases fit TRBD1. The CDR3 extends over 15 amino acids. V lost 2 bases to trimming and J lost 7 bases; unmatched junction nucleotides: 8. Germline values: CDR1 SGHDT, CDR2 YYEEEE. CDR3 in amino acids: CASSFGQGDMSGYTF. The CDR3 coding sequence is TGTGCCAGCAGCTTCGGACAGGGGGACATGAGTGGCTACACCTTC.

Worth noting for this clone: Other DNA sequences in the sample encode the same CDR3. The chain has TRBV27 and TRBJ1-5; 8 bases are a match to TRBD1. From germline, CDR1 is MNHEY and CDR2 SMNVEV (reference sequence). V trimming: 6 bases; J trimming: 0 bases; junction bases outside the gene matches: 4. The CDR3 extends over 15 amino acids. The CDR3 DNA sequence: TGTGCCAGCAGCCGAGGGACAGGTAGCAATCAGCCCCAGCATTTT. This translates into CASSRGTGSNQPQHF.

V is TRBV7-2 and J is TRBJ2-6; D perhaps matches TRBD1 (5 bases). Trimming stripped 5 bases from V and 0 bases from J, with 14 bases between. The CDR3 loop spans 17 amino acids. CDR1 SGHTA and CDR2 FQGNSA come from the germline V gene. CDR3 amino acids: CASSLGQTGSGANVLTF. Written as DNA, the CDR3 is TGTGCCAGCAGCCTAGGACAAACTGGCTCTGGGGCCAACGTCCTGACTTTC. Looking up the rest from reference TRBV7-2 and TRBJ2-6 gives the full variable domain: GAGVSQSPSNKVTEKGKDVELRCDPISGHTALYWYRQSLGQGLEFLIYFQGNSAPDKSGLPSDRFSAERTGGSVSTLTIQRTQQEDSAVYLCASSLGQTGSGANVLTFGAGSRLTVL.

In DNA, the CDR3 is TGTGCCAGTAGTACCGGGACAGGGTTGATGGGCACCGGGGAGCTGTTTTTT. Its protein is CASSTGTGLMGTGELFF. The chain is built from TRBV19 and TRBJ2-2; 9 nucleotides line up with TRBD1. The V gene's germline CDR1 is LNHDA and CDR2 SQIVND (reference sequence). With V trimmed by 4 bases and J by 4 bases, 10 bases remained unmatched. The CDR3 consists of 17 residues.

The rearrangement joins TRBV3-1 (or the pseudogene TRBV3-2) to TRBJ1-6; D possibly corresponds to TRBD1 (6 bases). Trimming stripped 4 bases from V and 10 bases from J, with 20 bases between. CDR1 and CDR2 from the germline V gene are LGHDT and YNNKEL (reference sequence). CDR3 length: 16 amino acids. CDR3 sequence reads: CASSRLTPRGMSPLHF. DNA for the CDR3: TGTGCCAGCAGCCGTCTCACACCCAGGGGTATGTCACCCCTCCACTTT.

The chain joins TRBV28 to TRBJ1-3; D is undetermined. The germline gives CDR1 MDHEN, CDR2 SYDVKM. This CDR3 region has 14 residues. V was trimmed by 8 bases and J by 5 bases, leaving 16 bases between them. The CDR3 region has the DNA TGTGCCAGCCTGAGTCCTGCTCGAAGAAACACCATATATTTT. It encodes CASLSPARRNTIYF.

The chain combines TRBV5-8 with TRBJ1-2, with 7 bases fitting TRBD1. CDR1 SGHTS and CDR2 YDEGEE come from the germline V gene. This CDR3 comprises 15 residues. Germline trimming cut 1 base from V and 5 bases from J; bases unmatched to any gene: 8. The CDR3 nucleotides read TGTGCCAGCAGCTTGTCGGGACAGAGAATTTATGGCTACACCTTC. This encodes CASSLSGQRIYGYTF.

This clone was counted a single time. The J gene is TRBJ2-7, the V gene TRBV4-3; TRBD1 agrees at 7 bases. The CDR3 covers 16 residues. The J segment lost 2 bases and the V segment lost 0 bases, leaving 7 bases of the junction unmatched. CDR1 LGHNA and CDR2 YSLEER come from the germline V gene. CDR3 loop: CASSQDPTGQAYEQYF. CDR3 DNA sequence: TGCGCCAGCAGCCAAGACCCGACAGGACAGGCCTACGAGCAGTACTTC.

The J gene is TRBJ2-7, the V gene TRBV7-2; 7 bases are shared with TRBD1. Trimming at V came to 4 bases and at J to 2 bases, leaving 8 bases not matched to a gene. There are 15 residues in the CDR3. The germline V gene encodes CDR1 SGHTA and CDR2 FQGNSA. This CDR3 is CASSSQTGVTYEQYF. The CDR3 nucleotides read TGTGCCAGCAGCTCACAAACAGGGGTAACCTACGAGCAGTACTTC.

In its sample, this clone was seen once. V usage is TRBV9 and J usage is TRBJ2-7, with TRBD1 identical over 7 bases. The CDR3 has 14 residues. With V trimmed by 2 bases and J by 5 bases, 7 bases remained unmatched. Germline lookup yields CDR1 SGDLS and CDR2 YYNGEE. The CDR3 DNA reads TGTGCCAGCAGCGTCGACAGGGAATGGAACGAGCAGTACTTC. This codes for CASSVDREWNEQYF.

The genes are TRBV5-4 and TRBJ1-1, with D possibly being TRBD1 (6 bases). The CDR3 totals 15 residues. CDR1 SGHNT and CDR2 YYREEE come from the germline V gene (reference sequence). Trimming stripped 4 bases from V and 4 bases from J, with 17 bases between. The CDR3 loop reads CASSVTQGWSTEAFF. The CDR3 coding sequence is TGTGCCAGCAGCGTTACACAGGGTTGGAGCACTGAAGCTTTCTTT.

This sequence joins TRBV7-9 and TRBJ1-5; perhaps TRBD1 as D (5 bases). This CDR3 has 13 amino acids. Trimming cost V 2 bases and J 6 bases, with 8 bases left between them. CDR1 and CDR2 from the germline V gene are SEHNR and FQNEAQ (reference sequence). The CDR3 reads CASSLRQGQPQHF. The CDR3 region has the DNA TGTGCCAGCAGCTTAAGGCAGGGTCAGCCCCAGCATTTT.

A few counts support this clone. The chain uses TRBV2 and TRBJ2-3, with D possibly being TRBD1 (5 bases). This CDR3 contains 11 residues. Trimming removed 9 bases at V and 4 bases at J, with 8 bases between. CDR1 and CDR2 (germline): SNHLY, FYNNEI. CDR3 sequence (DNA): TGTGCCAGAAGCAGGGCAGATACGCAGTATTTT. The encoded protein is CARSRADTQYF.

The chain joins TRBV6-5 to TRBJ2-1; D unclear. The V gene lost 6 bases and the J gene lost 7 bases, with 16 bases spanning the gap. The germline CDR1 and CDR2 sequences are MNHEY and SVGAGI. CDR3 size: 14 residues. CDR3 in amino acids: CASRDTKVRNEQFF. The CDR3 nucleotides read TGTGCCAGCAGAGACACAAAAGTCCGGAATGAGCAGTTCTTC.

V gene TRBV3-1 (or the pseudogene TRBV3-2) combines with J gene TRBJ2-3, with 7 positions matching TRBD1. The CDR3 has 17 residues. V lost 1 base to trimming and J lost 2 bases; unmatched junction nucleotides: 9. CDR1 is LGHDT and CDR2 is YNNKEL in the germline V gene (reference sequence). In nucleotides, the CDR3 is TGTGCCAGCAGCCAAGGACCCGGGACAGCCTACACAGATACGCAGTATTTT. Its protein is CASSQGPGTAYTDTQYF.

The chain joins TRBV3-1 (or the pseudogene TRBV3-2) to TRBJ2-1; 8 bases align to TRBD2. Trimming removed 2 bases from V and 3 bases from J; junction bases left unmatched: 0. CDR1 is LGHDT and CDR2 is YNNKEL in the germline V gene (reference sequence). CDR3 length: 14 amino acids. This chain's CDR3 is CASSQSGSYNEQFF. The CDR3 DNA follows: TGTGCCAGCAGCCAAAGCGGGAGCTACAATGAGCAGTTCTTC.

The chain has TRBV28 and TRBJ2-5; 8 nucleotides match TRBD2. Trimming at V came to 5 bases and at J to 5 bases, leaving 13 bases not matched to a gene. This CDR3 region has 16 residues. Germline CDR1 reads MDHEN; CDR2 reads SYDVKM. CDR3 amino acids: CASSPGTSGEGETQYF. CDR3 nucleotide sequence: TGTGCCAGCAGTCCGGGGACTAGTGGCGAGGGGGAGACCCAGTACTTC.

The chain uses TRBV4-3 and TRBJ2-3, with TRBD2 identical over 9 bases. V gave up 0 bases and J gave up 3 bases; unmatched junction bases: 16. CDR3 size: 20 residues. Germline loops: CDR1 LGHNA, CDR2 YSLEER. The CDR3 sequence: CASSQDESVAGESWTDTQYF. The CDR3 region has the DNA TGCGCCAGCAGCCAAGATGAGTCGGTAGCGGGAGAATCATGGACAGATACGCAGTATTTT.

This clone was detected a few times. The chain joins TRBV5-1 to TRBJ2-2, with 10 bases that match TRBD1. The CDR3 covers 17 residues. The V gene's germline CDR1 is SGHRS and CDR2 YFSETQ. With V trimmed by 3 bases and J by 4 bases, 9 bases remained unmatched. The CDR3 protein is CASSSSGDRGVTGELFF. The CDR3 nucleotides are TGCGCCAGCAGCTCCTCGGGGGACAGGGGTGTCACCGGGGAGCTGTTTTTT. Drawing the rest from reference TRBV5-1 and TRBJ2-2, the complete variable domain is KAGVTQTPRYLIKTRGQQVTLSCSPISGHRSVSWYQQTPGQGLQFLFEYFSETQRNKGNFPGRFSGRQFSNSRSEMNVSTLELGDSALYLCASSSSGDRGVTGELFFGEGSRLTVL.

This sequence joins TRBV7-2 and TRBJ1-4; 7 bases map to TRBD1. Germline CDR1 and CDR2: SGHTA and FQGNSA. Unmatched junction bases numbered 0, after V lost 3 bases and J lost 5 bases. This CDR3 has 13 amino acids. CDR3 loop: CASSLTGNEKLFF. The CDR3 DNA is TGTGCCAGCAGCTTGACAGGGAATGAAAAACTGTTTTTT.

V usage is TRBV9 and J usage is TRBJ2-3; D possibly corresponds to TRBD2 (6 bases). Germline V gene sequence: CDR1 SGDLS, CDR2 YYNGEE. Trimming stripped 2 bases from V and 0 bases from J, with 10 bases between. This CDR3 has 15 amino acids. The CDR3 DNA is TGTGCCAGCAGCGTTGACGGGACTAGCACAGATACGCAGTATTTT. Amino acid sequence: CASSVDGTSTDTQYF. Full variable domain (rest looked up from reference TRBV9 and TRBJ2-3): DSGVTQTPKHLITATGQRVTLRCSPRSGDLSVYWYQQSLDQGLQFLIQYYNGEERAKGNILERFSAQQFPDLHSELNLSSLELGDSALYFCASSVDGTSTDTQYFGPGTRLTVL.

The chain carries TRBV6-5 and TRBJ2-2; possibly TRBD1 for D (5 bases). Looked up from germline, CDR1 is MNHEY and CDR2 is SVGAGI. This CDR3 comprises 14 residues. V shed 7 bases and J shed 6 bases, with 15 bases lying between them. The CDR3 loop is CASTETAGSGELFF. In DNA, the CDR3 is TGTGCCAGCACAGAGACAGCCGGGTCCGGGGAGCTGTTTTTT.